This T cell receptor (beta chain) was captured in a study of blood T cell repertoires in COVID-19. For the study at large: Sources were T cells, B-cell-depleted T cells, or PBMCs; the material itself was cDNA or gDNA.

Only in-frame clones appear in the TCRdb table, and some are missing; sequencing was by immunoSEQ multiplex PCR. The sample lists 21,000 or so clones; roughly 89% were seen once. V lost 6 bases and J lost 3; bases outside the gene matches: 7. This CDR3 has 14 amino acids. From germline, CDR1 is KGHSH and CDR2 LQKENI. This sequence was found in a man aged 70 or older with active COVID-19. The sample comprised peripheral blood. The gene calls are TRBV18 and TRBJ1-1, with 7 nucleotides matching TRBD1. CDR3 protein: CASSASGQYTEAFF. The DNA for the CDR3 is TGTGCCAGCTCCGCCTCGGGACAGTACACTGAAGCTTTCTTT.